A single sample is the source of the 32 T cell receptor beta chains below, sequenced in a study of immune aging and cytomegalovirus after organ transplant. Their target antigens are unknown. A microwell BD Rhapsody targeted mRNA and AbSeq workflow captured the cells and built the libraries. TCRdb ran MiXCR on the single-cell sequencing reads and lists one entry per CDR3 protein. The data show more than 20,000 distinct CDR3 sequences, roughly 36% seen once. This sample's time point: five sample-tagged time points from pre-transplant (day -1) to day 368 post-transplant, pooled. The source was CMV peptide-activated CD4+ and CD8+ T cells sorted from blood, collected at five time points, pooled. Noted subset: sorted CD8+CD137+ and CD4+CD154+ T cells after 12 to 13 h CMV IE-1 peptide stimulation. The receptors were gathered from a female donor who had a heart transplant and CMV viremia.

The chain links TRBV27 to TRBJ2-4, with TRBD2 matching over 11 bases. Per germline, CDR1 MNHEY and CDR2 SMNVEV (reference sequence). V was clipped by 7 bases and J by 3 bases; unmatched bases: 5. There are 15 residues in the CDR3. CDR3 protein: CASTQTSGVKNIQYF. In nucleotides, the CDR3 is TGTGCCAGCACCCAGACTAGCGGGGTCAAAAACATTCAGTACTTC.

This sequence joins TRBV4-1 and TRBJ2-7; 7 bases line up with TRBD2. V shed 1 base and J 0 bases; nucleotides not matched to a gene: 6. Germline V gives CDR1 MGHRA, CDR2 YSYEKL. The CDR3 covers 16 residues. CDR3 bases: TGCGCCAGCAGCCAAGTTTTAGGGAGGGCCTCCTACGAGCAGTACTTC. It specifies CASSQVLGRASYEQYF.

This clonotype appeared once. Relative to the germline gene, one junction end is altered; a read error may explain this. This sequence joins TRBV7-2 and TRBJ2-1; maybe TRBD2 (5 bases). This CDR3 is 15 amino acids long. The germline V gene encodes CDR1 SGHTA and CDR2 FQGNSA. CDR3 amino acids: CASSLVGGSYNEQLF. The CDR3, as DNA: TGTGCCAGCAGCTTAGTCGGAGGCTCCTATAATGAGCAGCTCTTC.

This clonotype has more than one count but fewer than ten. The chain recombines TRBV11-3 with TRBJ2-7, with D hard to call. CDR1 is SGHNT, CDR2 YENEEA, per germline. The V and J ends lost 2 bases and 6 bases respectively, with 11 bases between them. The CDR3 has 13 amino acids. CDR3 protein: CASSLFNVGEQYF. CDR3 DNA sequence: TGTGCCAGCAGCTTATTCAATGTCGGCGAGCAGTACTTC.

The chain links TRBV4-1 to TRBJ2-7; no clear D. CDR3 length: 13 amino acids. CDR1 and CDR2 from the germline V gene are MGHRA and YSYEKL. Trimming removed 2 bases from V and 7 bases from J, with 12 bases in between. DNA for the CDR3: TGCGCCAGCAGCCAACTCCAGGCGGAGGAGCAGTACTTC. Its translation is CASSQLQAEEQYF.

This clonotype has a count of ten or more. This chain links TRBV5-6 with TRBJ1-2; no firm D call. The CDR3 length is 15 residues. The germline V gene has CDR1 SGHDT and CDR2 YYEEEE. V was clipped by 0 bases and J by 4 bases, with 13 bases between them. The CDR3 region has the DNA TGTGCCAGCAGCTTGGGGCGTCTGACACCCTATGGCTACACCTTC. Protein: CASSLGRLTPYGYTF.

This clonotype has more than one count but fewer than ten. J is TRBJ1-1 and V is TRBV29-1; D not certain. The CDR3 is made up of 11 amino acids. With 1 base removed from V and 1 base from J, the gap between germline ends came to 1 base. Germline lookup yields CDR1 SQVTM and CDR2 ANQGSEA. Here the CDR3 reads CSVEGNTEAFF. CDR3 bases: TGCAGCGTTGAAGGGAACACTGAAGCTTTCTTT.

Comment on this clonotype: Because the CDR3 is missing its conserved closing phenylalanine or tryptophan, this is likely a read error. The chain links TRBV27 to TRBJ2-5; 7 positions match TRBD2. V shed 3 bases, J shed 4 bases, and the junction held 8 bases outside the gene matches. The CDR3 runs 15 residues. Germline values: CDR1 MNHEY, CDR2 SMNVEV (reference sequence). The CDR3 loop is CASSLYGLEGETQYL. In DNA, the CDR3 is TGTGCCAGCAGTTTGTACGGACTAGAAGGAGAGACCCAGTACCTC.

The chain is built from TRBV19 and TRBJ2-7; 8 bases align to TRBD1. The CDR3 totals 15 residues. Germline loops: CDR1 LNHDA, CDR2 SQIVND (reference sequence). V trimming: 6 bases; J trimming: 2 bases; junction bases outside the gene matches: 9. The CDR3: CASSQPGQGTYEQYF. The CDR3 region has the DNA TGTGCCAGTAGCCAGCCCGGACAGGGCACCTACGAGCAGTACTTC. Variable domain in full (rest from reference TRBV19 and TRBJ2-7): DGGITQSPKYLFRKEGQNVTLSCEQNLNHDAMYWYRQDPGQGLRLIYYSQIVNDFQKGDIAEGYSVSREKKESFPLTVTSAQKNPTAFYLCASSQPGQGTYEQYFGPGTRLTVT.

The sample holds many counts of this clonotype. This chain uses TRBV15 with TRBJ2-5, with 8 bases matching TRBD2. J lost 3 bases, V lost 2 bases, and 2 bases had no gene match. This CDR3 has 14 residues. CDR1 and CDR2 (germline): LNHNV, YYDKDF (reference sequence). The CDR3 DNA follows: TGTGCCACCAGCAGAACTAGCGGCAAAGAGACCCAGTACTTC. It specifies CATSRTSGKETQYF.

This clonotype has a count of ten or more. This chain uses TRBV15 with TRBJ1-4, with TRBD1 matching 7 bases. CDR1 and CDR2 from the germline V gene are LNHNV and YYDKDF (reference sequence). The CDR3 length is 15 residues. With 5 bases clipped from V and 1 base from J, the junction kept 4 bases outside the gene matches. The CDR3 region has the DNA TGTGCCACCAGCTTACAGGGGCGAACTAATGAAAAACTGTTTTTT. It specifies CATSLQGRTNEKLFF.

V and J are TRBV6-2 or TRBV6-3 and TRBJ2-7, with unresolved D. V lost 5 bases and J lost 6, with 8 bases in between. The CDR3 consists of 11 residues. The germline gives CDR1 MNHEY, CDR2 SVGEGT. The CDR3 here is CASSPRSEQYF. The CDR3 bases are TGTGCCAGCAGTCCCCGTTCCGAGCAGTACTTC.

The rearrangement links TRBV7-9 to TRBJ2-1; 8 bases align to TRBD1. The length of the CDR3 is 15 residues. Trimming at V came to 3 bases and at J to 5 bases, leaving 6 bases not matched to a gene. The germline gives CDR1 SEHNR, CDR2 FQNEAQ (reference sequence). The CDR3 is CASSLFTGGHNEQFF. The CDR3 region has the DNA TGTGCCAGCAGCTTGTTCACAGGGGGTCACAATGAGCAGTTCTTC.

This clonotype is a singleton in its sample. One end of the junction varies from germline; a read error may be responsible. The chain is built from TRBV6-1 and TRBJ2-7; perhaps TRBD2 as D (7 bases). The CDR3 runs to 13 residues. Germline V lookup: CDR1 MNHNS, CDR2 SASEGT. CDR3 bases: TGTGTCAGCAGCGGGACACTCTCCTACGAGCAGTACTTC. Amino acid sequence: CVSSGTLSYEQYF.

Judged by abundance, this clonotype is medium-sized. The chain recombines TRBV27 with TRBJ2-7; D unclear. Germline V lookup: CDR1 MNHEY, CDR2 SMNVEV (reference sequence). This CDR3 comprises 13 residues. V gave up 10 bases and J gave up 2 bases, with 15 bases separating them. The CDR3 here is CATSPSDTYEQYF. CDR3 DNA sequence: TGTGCCACCTCCCCCAGTGATACCTACGAGCAGTACTTC.

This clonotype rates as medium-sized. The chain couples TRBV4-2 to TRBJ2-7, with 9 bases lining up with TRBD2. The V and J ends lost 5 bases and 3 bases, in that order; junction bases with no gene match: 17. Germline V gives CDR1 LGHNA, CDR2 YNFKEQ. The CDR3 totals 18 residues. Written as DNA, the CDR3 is TGTGCCAGCAGCGGTAATAGGGGGGATTTGCGGGAGGGCTACGAGCAGTACTTC. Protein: CASSGNRGDLREGYEQYF.

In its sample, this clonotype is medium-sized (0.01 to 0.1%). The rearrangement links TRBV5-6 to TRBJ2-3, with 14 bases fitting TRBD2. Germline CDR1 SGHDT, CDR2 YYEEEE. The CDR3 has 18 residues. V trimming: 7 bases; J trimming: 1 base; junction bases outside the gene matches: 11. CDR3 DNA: TGTGCCAGCGCATCCGGGACTAGCGGGAGTGTTGGCACAGATACGCAGTATTTT. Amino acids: CASASGTSGSVGTDTQYF.

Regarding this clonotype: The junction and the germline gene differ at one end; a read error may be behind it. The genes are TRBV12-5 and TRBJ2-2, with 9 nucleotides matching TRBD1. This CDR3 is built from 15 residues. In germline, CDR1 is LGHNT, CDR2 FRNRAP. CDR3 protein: CASGVGQGIPGGLFF. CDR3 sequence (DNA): TGTGCTAGTGGTGTTGGACAGGGGATCCCCGGGGGGCTGTTTTTT. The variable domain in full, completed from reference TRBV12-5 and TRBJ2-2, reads DARVTQTPRHKVTEMGQEVTMRCQPILGHNTVFWYRQTMMQGLELLAYFRNRAPLDDSGMPKDRFSAEMPDATLATLKIQPSEPRDSAVYFCASGVGQGIPGGLFFGEGSRLTVL.

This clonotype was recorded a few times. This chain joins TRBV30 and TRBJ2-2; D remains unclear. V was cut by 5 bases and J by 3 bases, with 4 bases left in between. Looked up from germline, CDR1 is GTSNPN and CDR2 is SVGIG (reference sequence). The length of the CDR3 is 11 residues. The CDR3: CAWLYTGELFF. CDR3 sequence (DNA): TGTGCCTGGTTGTACACCGGGGAGCTGTTTTTT.

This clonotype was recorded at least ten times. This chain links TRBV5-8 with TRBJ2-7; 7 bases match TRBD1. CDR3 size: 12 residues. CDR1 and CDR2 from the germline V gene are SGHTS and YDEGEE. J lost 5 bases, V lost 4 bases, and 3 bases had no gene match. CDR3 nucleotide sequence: TGTGCCAGCAGCCGACAGGGACACGAGCAGTACTTC. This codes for CASSRQGHEQYF.

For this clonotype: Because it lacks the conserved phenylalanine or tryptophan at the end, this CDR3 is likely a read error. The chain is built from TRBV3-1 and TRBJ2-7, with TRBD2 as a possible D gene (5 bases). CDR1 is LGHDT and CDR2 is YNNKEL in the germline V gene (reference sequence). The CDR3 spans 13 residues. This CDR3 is CASGQRGLYEQYI. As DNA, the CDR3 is TGTGCCAGCGGCCAAAGAGGACTGTACGAGCAGTACATC.

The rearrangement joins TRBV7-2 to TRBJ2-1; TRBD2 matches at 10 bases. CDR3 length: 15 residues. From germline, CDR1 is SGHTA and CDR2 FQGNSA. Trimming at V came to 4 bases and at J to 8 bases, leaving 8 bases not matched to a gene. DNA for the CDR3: TGTGCCAGCAGCTCCCGGACTAGCGGTAGCGATGAGCAGTTCTTC. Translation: CASSSRTSGSDEQFF.

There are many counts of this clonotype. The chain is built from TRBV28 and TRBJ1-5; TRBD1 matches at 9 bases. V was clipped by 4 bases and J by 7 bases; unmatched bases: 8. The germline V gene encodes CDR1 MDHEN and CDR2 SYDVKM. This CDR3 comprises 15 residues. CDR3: CASSSRGQGYQPQHF. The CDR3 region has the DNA TGTGCCAGCAGTTCCCGGGGACAGGGTTACCAGCCCCAGCATTTT.

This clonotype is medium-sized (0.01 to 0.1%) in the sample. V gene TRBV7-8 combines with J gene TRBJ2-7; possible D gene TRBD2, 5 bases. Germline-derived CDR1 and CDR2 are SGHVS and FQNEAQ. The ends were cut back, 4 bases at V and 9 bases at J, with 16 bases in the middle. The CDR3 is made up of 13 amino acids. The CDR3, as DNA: TGTGCCAGCAGCTCAGCGCCCGGGGTGCGGCAGTACTTC. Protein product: CASSSAPGVRQYF.

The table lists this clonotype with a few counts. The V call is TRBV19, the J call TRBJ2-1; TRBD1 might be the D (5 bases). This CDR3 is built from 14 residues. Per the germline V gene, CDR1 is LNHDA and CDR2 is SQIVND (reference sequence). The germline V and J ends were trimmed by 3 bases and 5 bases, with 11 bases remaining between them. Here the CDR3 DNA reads TGTGCCAGTAGTATCCAGGGATACAACAATGAGCAGTTCTTC. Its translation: CASSIQGYNNEQFF.

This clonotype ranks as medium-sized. The CDR3 region has the DNA TGTGCCAGCAGGGAAGGGGGCTTAAACGAGCAGTACTTC. It specifies CASREGGLNEQYF. The chain is built from TRBV28 and TRBJ2-7; 7 bases agree with TRBD1. Germline V gene sequence: CDR1 MDHEN, CDR2 SYDVKM. The CDR3 runs 13 residues. Losses at the gene ends were 6 bases for V and 5 bases for J; bases not matched to a gene: 7.

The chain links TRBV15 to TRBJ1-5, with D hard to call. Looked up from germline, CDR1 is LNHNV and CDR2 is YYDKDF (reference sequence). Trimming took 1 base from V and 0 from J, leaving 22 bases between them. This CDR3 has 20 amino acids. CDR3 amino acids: CATSRVEGTGGSYSNQPQHF. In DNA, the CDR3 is TGTGCCACCAGCAGAGTAGAGGGAACGGGAGGATCGTATAGCAATCAGCCCCAGCATTTT.

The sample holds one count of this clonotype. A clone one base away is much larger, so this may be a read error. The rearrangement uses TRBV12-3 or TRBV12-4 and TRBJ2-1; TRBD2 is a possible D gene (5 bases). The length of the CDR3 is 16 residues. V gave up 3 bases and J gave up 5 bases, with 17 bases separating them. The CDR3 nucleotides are TGTGCCAGCAGTTTGGGCCGGGGAAATCGCCACAATGAGCAGTTCTTC. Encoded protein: CASSLGRGNRHNEQFF.

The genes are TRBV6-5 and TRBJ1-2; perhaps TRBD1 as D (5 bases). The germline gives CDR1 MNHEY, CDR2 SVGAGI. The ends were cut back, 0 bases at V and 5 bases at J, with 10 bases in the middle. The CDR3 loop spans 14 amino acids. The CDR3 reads CASSYSRAGYGYTF. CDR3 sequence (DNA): TGTGCCAGCAGTTACTCGAGGGCAGGGTATGGCTACACCTTC.

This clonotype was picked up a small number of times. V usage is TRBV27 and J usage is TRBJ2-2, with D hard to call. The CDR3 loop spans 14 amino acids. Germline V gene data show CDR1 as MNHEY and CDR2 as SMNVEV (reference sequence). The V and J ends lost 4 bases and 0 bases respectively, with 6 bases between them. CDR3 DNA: TGTGCCAGCAGTTGGTCGCCGAACACCGGGGAGCTGTTTTTT. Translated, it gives CASSWSPNTGELFF.

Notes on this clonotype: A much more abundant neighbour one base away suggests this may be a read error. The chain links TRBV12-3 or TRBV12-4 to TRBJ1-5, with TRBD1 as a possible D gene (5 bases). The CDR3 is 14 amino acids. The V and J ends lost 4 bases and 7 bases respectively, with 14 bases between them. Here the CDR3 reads CASSSAAGLQPQHF. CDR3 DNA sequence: TGTGCCAGCAGTTCCGCGGCAGGGTTGCAGCCCCAGCATTTT.

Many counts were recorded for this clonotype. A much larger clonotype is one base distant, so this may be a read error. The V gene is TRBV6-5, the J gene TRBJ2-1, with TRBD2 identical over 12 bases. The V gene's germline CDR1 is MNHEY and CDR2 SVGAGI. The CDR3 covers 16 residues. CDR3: CASRYSSSGRAWEQFF. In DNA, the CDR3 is TGTGCCAGCAGATACTCGTCTAGCGGGAGGGCCTGGGAGCAGTTCTTC.